A selection of T cell receptor beta chains follows, all from one sample in a study of blood T cells in healthy people across ages. A single record per CDR3 protein comes from TCRdb applying MiXCR to the 5' RACE reads. Of some 930,000 distinct CDR3 sequences listed, roughly 28% are singletons. These data also formed part of another study, on T cells of mothers and their children.

Sequencing input: blood. These receptor sequences come from a woman in her 40s in good health. Both conserved end residues are part of each CDR3. D genes are given only for firm matches. Some rows mark clone size as missing; the rest say once, few, many or name a class of expanded clone.

>TRBD2|TRBV4-2|few|TRBJ2-3
CASSQGGDADTQYF
TGTGCCAGCAGCCAGGGGGGGGACGCAGATACGCAGTATTTT
>-|TRBV2|few|TRBJ1-2
CASTQTTGTNYGYTF
TGTGCCAGCACCCAAACTACAGGGACTAACTATGGCTACACCTTC
>TRBD2|TRBV12-3/TRBV12-4|-|TRBJ2-5
CASSRGVGTSGGEYETQYF
TGTGCCAGCAGTCGGGGTGTGGGGACTAGCGGGGGAGAGTATGAGACCCAGTACTTC
>-|TRBV12-3/TRBV12-4|many|TRBJ2-7
CASSTRTAYEQYF
TGTGCCAGCAGTACAAGGACAGCCTACGAGCAGTACTTC
>TRBD2|TRBV4-3|-|TRBJ2-3
CASSQDPTSGGTTDTQYF
TGCGCCAGCAGCCAAGACCCGACTAGCGGGGGGACCACAGATACGCAGTATTTT
>-|TRBV7-6|-|TRBJ2-3
CASSFGTLTDTQYF
TGTGCCAGCAGCTTTGGGACTCTCACAGATACGCAGTATTTT
>TRBD1|TRBV7-8|-|TRBJ2-2
CASSPQGEGLFF
TGTGCCAGCAGCCCACAGGGGGAAGGGCTGTTTTTT
>TRBD1|TRBV7-2|-|TRBJ1-1
CASSHGTGGTEAFF
TGTGCCAGCAGCCACGGGACAGGGGGCACTGAAGCTTTCTTT
>TRBD2|TRBV27|-|TRBJ2-7
CASSLASGENSYEQYF
TGTGCCAGCAGTTTAGCCAGCGGGGAGAACTCCTACGAGCAGTACTTC
>-|TRBV7-3|-|TRBJ2-7
CASSLGAREIDEQYF
TGTGCCAGCAGCTTAGGGGCCCGAGAGATCGACGAGCAGTACTTC